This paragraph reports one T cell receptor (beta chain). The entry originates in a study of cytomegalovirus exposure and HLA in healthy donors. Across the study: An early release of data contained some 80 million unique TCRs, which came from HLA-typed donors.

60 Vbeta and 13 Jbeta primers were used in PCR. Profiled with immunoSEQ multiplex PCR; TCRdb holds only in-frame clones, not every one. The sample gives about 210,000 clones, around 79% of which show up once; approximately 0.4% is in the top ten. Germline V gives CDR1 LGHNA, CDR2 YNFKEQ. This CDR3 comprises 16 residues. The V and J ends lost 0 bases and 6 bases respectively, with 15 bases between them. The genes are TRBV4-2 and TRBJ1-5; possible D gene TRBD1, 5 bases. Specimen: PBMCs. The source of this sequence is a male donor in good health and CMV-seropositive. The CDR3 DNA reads TGTGCCAGCAGCCAAGAGGCGGGGGTGTACAGTCAGCCCCAGCATTTT. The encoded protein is CASSQEAGVYSQPQHF.